The 5 T cell receptor beta chains below were found in one sample sequenced in a study of blood T cell repertoires in COVID-19. Using immunoSEQ multiplex PCR, the repertoire was profiled, and TCRdb retains in-frame clones only, with some absent. The data show under 200,000 clones, approximately 80% seen once. The sequenced sample consisted of peripheral blood. These receptor sequences come from an older woman with COVID-19, enrolled during active disease.

The chain carries TRBV7-3 and TRBJ2-6; 9 nucleotides match TRBD1. The CDR3 has 19 residues. Germline V gene sequence: CDR1 SGHTA, CDR2 FQGTGA. Unmatched junction bases numbered 10, after V lost 3 bases and J lost 1 base. This CDR3 reads CASSFVGTGRTSGANVLTF. The CDR3 DNA is TGTGCCAGCAGCTTCGTGGGGACAGGGAGGACATCTGGGGCCAACGTCCTGACTTTC.

This clone occurred a few times. The chain uses TRBV15 and TRBJ1-1, with TRBD1 matching 7 bases. Germline trimming cut 1 base from V and 3 bases from J; bases unmatched to any gene: 5. The CDR3 is made up of 15 amino acids. Germline lookup yields CDR1 LNHNV and CDR2 YYDKDF (reference sequence). The CDR3 loop reads CATSRAGTVYTEAFF. CDR3 nucleotide sequence: TGTGCCACCAGCAGAGCTGGGACAGTCTACACTGAAGCTTTCTTT.

The chain carries TRBV19 and TRBJ1-5, with D maybe TRBD1 (6 bases). The CDR3 contains 15 residues. CDR1 is LNHDA, CDR2 SQIVND, per germline (reference sequence). V lost 1 base and J 3 bases, leaving 10 bases between the germline ends. As DNA, the CDR3 is TGTGCCAGTAGTATAGTCACAGGGTACAATCAGCCCCAGCATTTT. This gives the protein CASSIVTGYNQPQHF.

The V gene is TRBV7-9, the J gene TRBJ2-2; 7 bases are a match to TRBD2. V lost 1 base to trimming and J lost 6 bases; unmatched junction nucleotides: 8. CDR1 and CDR2 from the germline V gene are SEHNR and FQNEAQ (reference sequence). CDR3 length: 16 amino acids. This chain's CDR3 is CASSLVRPGGPGELFF. CDR3 coding DNA: TGTGCCAGCAGCTTAGTGCGGCCGGGAGGCCCCGGGGAGCTGTTTTTT.

The CDR3 region has the DNA TGTGCCAGCAGCGTAGGGACTAGCGGGAGGGCAAGGGAGACCCAGTACTTC. It codes for CASSVGTSGRARETQYF. J is TRBJ2-5 and V is TRBV9; 15 bases fit TRBD2. The CDR3 consists of 17 residues. The J segment lost 5 bases and the V segment lost 0 bases, leaving 5 bases of the junction unmatched. From germline, CDR1 is SGDLS and CDR2 YYNGEE.